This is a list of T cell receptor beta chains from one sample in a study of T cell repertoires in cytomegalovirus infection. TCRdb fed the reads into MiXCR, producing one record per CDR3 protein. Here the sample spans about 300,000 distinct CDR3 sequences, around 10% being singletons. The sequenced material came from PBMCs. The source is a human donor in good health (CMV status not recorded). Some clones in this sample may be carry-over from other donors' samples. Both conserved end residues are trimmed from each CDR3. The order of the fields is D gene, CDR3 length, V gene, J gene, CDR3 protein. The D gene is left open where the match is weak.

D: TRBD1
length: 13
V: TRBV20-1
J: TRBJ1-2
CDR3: SARVRQGVTYGYT

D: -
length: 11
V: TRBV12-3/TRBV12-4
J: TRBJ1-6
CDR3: ASSEARKSPLH

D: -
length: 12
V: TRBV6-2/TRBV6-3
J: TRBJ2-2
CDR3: ASSAAGRTGELF

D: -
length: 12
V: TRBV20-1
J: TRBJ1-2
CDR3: SVFRGLGDYGYT

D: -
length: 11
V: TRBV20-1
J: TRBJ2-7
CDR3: SASGGPSYEQY

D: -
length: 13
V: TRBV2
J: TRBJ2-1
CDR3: ASRASESSYNEQF

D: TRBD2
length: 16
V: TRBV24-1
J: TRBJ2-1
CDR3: ATSDPASSGGPYNEQF

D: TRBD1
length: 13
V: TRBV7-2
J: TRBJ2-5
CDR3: ASSLEHRGSETQY

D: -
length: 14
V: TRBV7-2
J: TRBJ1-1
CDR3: ASSLGVSGARTEAF

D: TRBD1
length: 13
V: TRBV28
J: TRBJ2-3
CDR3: ASSPRTGATDTQY

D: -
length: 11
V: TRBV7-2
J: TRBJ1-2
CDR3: ASSSPTPYGYT